This is a list of T cell receptor beta chains from one sample in a study of blood T cells in healthy people across ages. MiXCR, applied by TCRdb to the 5' RACE reads, yields one record per CDR3 protein. This table has roughly 800,000 distinct CDR3 sequences, roughly 25% appearing once. This same sample was also taken into another study, of T cells of mothers and their children.

Specimen: blood. The receptors stem from a boy aged 5-17 years in good health. Each CDR3 is given with its conserved first and last residue. The D gene is left open where the match is weak. Size tells how often a clone was seen (once, few, many) or the class of an expanded clone, and some rows leave it out.

-	-	TRBJ2-2	TRBV6-5	TGTGCCAGCAGTTACGGGGCCTTGGGGGGGGAGCTGTTTTTT	CASSYGALGGELFF
-	-	TRBJ2-7	TRBV20-1	TGCAGTGCTAGCCTCAGGGAATCCTTTTTCTACGAGCAGTACTTC	CSASLRESFFYEQYF
TRBD1	few	TRBJ1-2	TRBV27	TGTGCCAGCAGACCACAGGGGAGCAACTATGGCTACACCTTC	CASRPQGSNYGYTF
TRBD2	-	TRBJ2-5	TRBV4-2	TGTGCCAGCAGCCAAGAACTAGCGGAAGAGACCCAGTACTTC	CASSQELAEETQYF
TRBD1	-	TRBJ2-5	TRBV2	TGTGCCAGCAGTTTAGACAGGGGCGGGTGGTTCTTC	CASSLDRGGWFF
TRBD2	few	TRBJ2-4	TRBV13	TGTGCCAGCAGCTTAAGAAGACTAGCGGGAGCCAAAAACATTCAGTACTTC	CASSLRRLAGAKNIQYF
TRBD2	few	TRBJ2-5	TRBV7-2	TGTGCCAGCAGCCCCTCCGGACTAGCGGGGGAGACCCAGTACTTC	CASSPSGLAGETQYF
TRBD1	-	TRBJ2-3	TRBV5-5	TGTGCCAGCAGCCCAACAGGGGATGAATCAGATACGCAGTATTTT	CASSPTGDESDTQYF
-	-	TRBJ2-5	TRBV24-1	TGTGCCACCAGTGATCTGGGAGGCCCCCGGGGGGAGACCCAGTACTTC	CATSDLGGPRGETQYF
-	-	TRBJ2-3	TRBV10-2	TGCGCCAGCAGTGAGATAGGTCGAGATACGCAGTATTTT	CASSEIGRDTQYF
TRBD2	-	TRBJ2-7	TRBV20-1	TGCAGTGCCGACTCCGGGACTAGCCTTAAGAAGCAGTACTTC	CSADSGTSLKKQYF
TRBD2	-	TRBJ2-7	TRBV28	TGTGCCAGCAGGATTCCTCAAGCTGAGCGGGATCTATTTGTGGCCTCTGGGGAGCAGTACTTC	CASRIPQAERDLFVASGEQYF